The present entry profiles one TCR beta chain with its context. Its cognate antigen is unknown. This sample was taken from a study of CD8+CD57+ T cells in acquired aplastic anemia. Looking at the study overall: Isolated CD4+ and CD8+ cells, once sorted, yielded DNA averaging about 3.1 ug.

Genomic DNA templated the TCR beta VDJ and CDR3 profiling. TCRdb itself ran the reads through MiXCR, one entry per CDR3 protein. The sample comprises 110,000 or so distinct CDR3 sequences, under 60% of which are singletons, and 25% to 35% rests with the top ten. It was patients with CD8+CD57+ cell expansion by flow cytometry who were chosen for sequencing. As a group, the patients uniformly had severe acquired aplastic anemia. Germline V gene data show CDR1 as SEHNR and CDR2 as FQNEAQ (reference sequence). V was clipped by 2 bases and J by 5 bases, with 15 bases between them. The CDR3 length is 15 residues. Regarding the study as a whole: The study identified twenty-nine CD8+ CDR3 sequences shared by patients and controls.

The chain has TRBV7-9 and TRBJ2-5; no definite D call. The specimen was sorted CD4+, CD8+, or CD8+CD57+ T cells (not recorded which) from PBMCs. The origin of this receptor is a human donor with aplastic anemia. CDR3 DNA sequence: TGTGCCAGCAGCTTACTGTCTGGGATAGGGGAGACCCAGTACTTC. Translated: CASSLLSGIGETQYF.